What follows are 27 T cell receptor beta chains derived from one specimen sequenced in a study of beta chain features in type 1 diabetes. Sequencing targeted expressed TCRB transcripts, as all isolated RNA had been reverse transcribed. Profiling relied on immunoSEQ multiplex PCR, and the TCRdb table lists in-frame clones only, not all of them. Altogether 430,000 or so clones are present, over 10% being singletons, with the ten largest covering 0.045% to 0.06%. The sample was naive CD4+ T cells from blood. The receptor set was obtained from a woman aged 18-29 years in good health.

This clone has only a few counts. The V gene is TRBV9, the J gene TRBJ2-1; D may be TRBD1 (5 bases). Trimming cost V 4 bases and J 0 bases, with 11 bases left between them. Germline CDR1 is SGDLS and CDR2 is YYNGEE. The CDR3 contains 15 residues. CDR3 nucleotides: TGTGCCAGCAGCATAACAGGTAGCTCCTACAATGAGCAGTTCTTC. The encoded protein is CASSITGSSYNEQFF.

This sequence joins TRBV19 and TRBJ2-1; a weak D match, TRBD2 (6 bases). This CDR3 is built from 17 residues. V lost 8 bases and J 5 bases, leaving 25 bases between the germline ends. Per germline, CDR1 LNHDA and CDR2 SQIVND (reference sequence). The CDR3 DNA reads TGTGCCAGTCGAAAACTAGCCGGGACGGCCTCTAACAATGAGCAGTTCTTC. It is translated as CASRKLAGTASNNEQFF.

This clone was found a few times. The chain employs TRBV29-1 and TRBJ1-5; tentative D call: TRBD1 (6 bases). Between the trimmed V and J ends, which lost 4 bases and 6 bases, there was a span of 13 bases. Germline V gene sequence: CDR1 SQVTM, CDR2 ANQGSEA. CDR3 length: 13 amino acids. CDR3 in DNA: TGCAGCGTTGGGACAGAGGGAGGTCAGCCCCAGCATTTT. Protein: CSVGTEGGQPQHF.

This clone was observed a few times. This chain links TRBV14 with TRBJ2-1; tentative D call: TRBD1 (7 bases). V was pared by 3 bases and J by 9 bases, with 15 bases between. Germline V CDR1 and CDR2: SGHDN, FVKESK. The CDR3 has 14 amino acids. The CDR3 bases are TGTGCCAGCAGCCAGGAGGGGGCTCAAGGTGAGCAGTTCTTC. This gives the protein CASSQEGAQGEQFF.

The CDR3 nucleotides read TGTGCCAGCAGCTACGAGGGAACGTCTGTCTACACCTTC. This gives the protein CASSYEGTSVYTF. This rearrangement joins TRBV11-2 to TRBJ1-2, with unresolved D. This CDR3 has 13 amino acids. CDR1 and CDR2 from the germline V gene are SGHAT and FQNNGV. V gave up 4 bases and J gave up 10 bases, with 16 bases separating them.

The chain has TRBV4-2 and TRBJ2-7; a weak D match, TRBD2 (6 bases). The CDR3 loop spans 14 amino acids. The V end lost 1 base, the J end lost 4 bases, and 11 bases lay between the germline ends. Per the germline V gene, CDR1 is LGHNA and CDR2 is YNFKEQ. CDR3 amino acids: CASSQGPGVYEQYF. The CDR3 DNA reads TGTGCCAGCAGCCAAGGCCCGGGGGTGTACGAGCAGTACTTC.

The CDR3 region has the DNA TGTGCCAGCAGTTACTCGACGGGAAACGTCTATGGCTACACCTTC. As protein: CASSYSTGNVYGYTF. The chain couples TRBV6-6 to TRBJ1-2, with D unresolved. Germline CDR1 and CDR2: MNHNY and SVGAGI (reference sequence). Trimming removed 0 bases at V and 4 bases at J, with 12 bases between. This CDR3 has 15 amino acids.

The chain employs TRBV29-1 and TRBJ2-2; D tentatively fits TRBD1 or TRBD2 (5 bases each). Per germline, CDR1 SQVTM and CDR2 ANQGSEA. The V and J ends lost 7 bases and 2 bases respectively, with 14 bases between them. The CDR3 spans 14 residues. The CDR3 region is CSALPGPNTGELFF. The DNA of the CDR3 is TGCAGCGCGTTACCGGGACCCAACACCGGGGAGCTGTTTTTT.

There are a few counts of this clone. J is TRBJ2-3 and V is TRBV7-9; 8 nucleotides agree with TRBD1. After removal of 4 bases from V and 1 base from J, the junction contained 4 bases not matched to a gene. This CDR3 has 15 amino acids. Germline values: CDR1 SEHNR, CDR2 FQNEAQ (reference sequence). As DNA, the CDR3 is TGTGCCAGCAGCTCCTTGACAGGGGGCACAGATACGCAGTATTTT. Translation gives CASSSLTGGTDTQYF.

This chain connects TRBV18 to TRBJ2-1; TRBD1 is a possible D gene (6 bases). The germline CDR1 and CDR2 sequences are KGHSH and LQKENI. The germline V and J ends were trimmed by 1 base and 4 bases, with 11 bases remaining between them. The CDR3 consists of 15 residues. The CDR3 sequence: CASSPRGQVYNEQFF. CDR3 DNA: TGTGCCAGCTCACCACGGGGACAAGTATACAATGAGCAGTTCTTC.

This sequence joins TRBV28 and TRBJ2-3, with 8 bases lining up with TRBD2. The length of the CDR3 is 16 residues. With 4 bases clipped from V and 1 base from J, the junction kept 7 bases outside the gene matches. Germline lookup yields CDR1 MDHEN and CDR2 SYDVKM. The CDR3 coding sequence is TGTGCCAGCAGTTCCCCCCGGGGGGGCCGCACAGATACGCAGTATTTT. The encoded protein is CASSSPRGGRTDTQYF.

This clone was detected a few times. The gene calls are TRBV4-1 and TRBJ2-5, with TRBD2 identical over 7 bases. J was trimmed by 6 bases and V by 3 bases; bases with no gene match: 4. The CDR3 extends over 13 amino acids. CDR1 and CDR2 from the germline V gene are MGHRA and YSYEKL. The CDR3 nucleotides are TGCGCCAGCAGCCAGCGACTAGCCCAGACCCAGTACTTC. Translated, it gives CASSQRLAQTQYF.

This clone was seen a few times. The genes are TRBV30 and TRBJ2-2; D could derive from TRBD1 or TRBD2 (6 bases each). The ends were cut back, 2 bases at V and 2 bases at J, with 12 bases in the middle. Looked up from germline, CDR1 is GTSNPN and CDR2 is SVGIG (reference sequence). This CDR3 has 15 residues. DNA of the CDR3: TGTGCCTGGAGTATGGCGGGGACAAACACCGGGGAGCTGTTTTTT. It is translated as CAWSMAGTNTGELFF.

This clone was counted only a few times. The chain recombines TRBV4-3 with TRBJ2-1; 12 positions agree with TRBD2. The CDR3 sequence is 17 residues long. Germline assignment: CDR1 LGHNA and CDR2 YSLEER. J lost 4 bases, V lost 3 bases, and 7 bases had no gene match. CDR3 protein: CASSQSPTSGRYNEQFF. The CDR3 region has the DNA TGCGCCAGCAGCCAGTCTCCTACTAGCGGGAGGTACAATGAGCAGTTCTTC.

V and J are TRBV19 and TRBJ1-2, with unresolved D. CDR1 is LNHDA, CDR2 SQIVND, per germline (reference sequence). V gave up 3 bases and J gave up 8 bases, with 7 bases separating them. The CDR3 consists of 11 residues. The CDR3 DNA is TGTGCCAGTAGTATCCGGCGGGGCTACACCTTC. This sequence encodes CASSIRRGYTF.

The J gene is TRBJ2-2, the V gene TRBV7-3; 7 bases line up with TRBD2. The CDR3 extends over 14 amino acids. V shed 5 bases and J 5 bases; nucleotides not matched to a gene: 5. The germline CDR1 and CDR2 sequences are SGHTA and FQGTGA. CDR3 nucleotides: TGTGCCAGCAGCACGGAAGCGGGGACCGGGGAGCTGTTTTTT. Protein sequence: CASSTEAGTGELFF.

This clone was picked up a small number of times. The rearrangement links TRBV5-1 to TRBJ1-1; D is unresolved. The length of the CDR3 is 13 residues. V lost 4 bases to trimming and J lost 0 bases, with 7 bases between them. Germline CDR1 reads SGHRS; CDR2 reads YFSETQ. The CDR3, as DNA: TGCGCCAGCAGCGCGGAAGTGAACACTGAAGCTTTCTTT. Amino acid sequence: CASSAEVNTEAFF.

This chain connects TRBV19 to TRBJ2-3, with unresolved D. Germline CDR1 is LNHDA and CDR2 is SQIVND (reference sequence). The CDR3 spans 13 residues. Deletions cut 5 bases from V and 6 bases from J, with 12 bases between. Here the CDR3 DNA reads TGTGCCAGTAGTGATGTTTCCGGGGATACGCAGTATTTT. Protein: CASSDVSGDTQYF.

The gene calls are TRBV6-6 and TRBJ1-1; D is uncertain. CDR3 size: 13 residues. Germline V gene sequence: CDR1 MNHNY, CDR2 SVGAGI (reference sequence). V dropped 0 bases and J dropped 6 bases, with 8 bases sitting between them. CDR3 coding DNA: TGTGCCAGCAGTTACTCAAGGTCGGCTGAAGCTTTCTTT. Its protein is CASSYSRSAEAFF.

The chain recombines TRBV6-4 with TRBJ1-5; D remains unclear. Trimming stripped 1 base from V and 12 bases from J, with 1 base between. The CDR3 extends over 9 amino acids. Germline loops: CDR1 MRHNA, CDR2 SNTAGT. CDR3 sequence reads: CASSDFQHF. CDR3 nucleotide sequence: TGTGCCAGCAGTGACTTCCAGCATTTT.

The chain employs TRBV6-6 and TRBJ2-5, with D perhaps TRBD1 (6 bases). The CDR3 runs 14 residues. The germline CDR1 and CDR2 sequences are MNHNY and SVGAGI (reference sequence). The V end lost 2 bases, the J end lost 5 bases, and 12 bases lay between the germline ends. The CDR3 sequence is CASSYNRDTETQYF. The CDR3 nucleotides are TGTGCCAGCAGTTACAACAGGGACACCGAGACCCAGTACTTC.

The CDR3 here is CASSSTRPTDTQYF. The CDR3 DNA reads TGTGCCAGCAGCTCAACCAGGCCCACAGATACGCAGTATTTT. V gene TRBV9 combines with J gene TRBJ2-3; D is unclear. The V and J ends lost 4 bases and 2 bases respectively, with 11 bases between them. CDR3 length: 14 residues. Germline V gene lookup returns CDR1 SGDLS and CDR2 YYNGEE.

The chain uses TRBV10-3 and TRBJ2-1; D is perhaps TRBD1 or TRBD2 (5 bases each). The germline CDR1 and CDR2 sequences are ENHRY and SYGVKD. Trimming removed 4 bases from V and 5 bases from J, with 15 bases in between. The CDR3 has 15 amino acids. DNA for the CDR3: TGTGCCATCAGTGGGCGTTCCGGGACCAACAATGAGCAGTTCTTC. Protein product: CAISGRSGTNNEQFF.

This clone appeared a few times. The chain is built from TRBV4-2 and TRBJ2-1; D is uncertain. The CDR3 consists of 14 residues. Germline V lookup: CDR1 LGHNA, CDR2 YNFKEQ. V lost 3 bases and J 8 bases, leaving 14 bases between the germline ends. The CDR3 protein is CASSHPVMGDEQFF. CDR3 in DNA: TGTGCCAGCAGCCACCCCGTAATGGGCGATGAGCAGTTCTTC.

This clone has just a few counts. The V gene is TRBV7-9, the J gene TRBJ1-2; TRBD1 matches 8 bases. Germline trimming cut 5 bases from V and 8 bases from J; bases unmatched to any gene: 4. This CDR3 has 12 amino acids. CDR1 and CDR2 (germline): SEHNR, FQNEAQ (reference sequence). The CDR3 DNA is TGTGCCAGCAGCGCAGGGGGCCGCGGCTACACCTTC. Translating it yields CASSAGGRGYTF.

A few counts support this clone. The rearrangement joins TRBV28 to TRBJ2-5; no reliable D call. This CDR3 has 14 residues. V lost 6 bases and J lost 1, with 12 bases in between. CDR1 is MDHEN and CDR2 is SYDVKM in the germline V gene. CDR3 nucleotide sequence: TGTGCCAGCAGCAACAGCGTTTTCCAAGAGACCCAGTACTTC. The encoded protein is CASSNSVFQETQYF.

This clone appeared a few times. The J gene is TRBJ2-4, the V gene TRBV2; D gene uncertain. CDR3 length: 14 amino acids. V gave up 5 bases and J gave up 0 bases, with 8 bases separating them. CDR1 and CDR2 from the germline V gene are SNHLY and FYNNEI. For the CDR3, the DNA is TGTGCCAGCAGTCGACTTCTAGCCAAAAACATTCAGTACTTC. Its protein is CASSRLLAKNIQYF.